One sample yielded the 28 T cell receptor beta chains listed below, sequenced in a study of OX40 agonist ivuxolimab in advanced cancers. Clones were sequenced by immunoSEQ multiplex PCR, and TCRdb holds only the in-frame ones, with some missing. The sample holds under 65,000 clones; roughly 84% are singletons and the top ten take about 3%. Specimen: CD4+ or CD8+ T cells sorted from blood, collected in a trial of the OX40 agonist ivuxolimab. The origin of the receptors is an adult with an advanced solid tumor such as melanoma, head and neck, liver or kidney cancer.

The chain joins TRBV19 to TRBJ2-3; TRBD2 might be the D (5 bases). With 2 bases removed from V and 1 base from J, the gap between germline ends came to 13 bases. This CDR3 has 16 residues. The germline gives CDR1 LNHDA, CDR2 SQIVND (reference sequence). The CDR3 loop is CASSIRAGSGTDTQYF. The CDR3 DNA follows: TGTGCCAGTAGTATACGGGCGGGCTCGGGCACAGATACGCAGTATTTT. Filled out from reference TRBV19 and TRBJ2-3, the complete variable domain reads DGGITQSPKYLFRKEGQNVTLSCEQNLNHDAMYWYRQDPGQGLRLIYYSQIVNDFQKGDIAEGYSVSREKKESFPLTVTSAQKNPTAFYLCASSIRAGSGTDTQYFGPGTRLTVL.

V and J are TRBV7-9 and TRBJ2-5; 7 bases fit TRBD2. The germline V gene has CDR1 SEHNR and CDR2 FQNEAQ (reference sequence). Losses at the gene ends were 1 base for V and 4 bases for J; bases not matched to a gene: 3. This CDR3 has 14 amino acids. The CDR3 region is CASSLGPSGETQYF. The CDR3 region has the DNA TGTGCCAGCAGCTTAGGGCCTAGCGGAGAGACCCAGTACTTC.

The CDR3 sequence: CASSEVKGVTVYGYTF. In DNA, the CDR3 is TGCGCCAGCAGTGAGGTTAAGGGGGTCACGGTCTATGGCTACACCTTC. The chain employs TRBV10-1 and TRBJ1-2; possibly TRBD1 for D (6 bases). V was pared by 2 bases and J by 4 bases, with 17 bases between. The germline gives CDR1 WNHNN, CDR2 SYGVQD (reference sequence). The CDR3 sequence is 16 residues long.

This rearrangement joins TRBV5-1 to TRBJ2-1; TRBD2 aligns across 13 bases. Unmatched junction bases numbered 6, after V lost 6 bases and J lost 9 bases. The CDR3 has 14 amino acids. Germline CDR1 and CDR2: SGHRS and YFSETQ. The CDR3 nucleotides are TGCGCCAGCACCGGACTAGCGGGAGACGGTGAGCAGTTCTTC. As protein: CASTGLAGDGEQFF.

The J gene is TRBJ1-2, the V gene TRBV30; D is ambiguous. The CDR3 sequence is 12 residues long. The germline V gene has CDR1 GTSNPN and CDR2 SVGIG (reference sequence). Trimming took off 0 bases at V and 8 bases at J, with 10 bases between the two ends. The CDR3 DNA follows: TGTGCCTGGAGTGTACCACTCGGGGGCTACACCTTC. It is translated as CAWSVPLGGYTF.

V gene TRBV7-8 combines with J gene TRBJ1-5; no reliable D call. The CDR3 is 13 amino acids. Germline CDR1 SGHVS, CDR2 FQNEAQ. Trimming pared 3 bases from V and 0 bases from J, leaving 3 bases between. The CDR3 region has the DNA TGTGCCAGCAGCTTGTTTAGCAATCAGCCCCAGCATTTT. Encoded protein: CASSLFSNQPQHF.

This chain joins TRBV7-3 and TRBJ2-1; 8 positions agree with TRBD1. The CDR3 spans 15 residues. With 5 bases clipped from V and 7 bases from J, the junction kept 10 bases outside the gene matches. Germline values: CDR1 SGHTA, CDR2 FQGTGA. This CDR3 is CASSEGQAQGNEQFF. In nucleotides, the CDR3 is TGTGCCAGCAGCGAGGGACAGGCTCAAGGTAATGAGCAGTTCTTC.

This chain links TRBV5-1 with TRBJ2-2; 10 bases are a match to TRBD1. Trimming took 1 base from V and 6 from J; bases not matched to a gene: 6. The germline V gene has CDR1 SGHRS and CDR2 YFSETQ. This CDR3 spans 16 amino acids. As DNA, the CDR3 is TGCGCCAGCAGCTTGTATCTGGGACAGGGGTCCGGGGAGCTGTTTTTT. Translated: CASSLYLGQGSGELFF.

The V call is TRBV6-1, the J call TRBJ2-5; 8 positions agree with TRBD1. The V and J ends lost 5 bases and 5 bases, in that order; junction bases with no gene match: 4. Germline-derived CDR1 and CDR2 are MNHNS and SASEGT. The CDR3 runs to 13 residues. The CDR3 nucleotides are TGTGCCAGCAGTTCAGGGGGCGAGGAGACCCAGTACTTC. This gives the protein CASSSGGEETQYF.

The chain links TRBV29-1 to TRBJ1-1; possible D gene TRBD1, 6 bases. V was clipped by 4 bases and J by 4 bases, with 16 bases between them. The germline CDR1 and CDR2 sequences are SQVTM and ANQGSEA. The CDR3 consists of 14 residues. The CDR3, as DNA: TGCAGCGTTGTGGAGGGGGTCCCCGGCACTGAAGCTTTCTTT. Translation gives CSVVEGVPGTEAFF.

The chain is built from TRBV6-5 and TRBJ2-1; 9 nucleotides align to TRBD2. V shed 10 bases and J 9 bases; nucleotides not matched to a gene: 10. The CDR3 consists of 13 residues. The V gene's germline CDR1 is MNHEY and CDR2 SVGAGI. The CDR3 protein is CATQRGAVSEQFF. The CDR3 DNA reads TGTGCCACCCAGCGGGGGGCAGTTAGTGAGCAGTTCTTC.

V and J are TRBV5-4 and TRBJ2-1, with TRBD2 identical over 7 bases. V lost 0 bases to trimming and J lost 6 bases; unmatched junction nucleotides: 6. Germline CDR1 is SGHNT and CDR2 is YYREEE (reference sequence). CDR3 length: 15 residues. CDR3 protein: CASSLEVGRANEQFF. As DNA, the CDR3 is TGTGCCAGCAGCTTGGAGGTGGGGAGGGCCAATGAGCAGTTCTTC.

The chain recombines TRBV10-3 with TRBJ2-5, with D perhaps matching TRBD1 or TRBD2 (6 bases each). The DNA end is more similar to TRBJ2-7, so the J call may be wrong. In germline, CDR1 is ENHRY, CDR2 SYGVKD. This CDR3 contains 13 residues. CDR3 coding DNA: TGTGCCACTGGCGGGGACACCGCCTACGAGCAGTACTTC. Translating gives CATGGDTAYEQYF.

The rearrangement links TRBV19 to TRBJ2-3; D assignment may be TRBD1 or TRBD2 (5 bases each). The CDR3 consists of 17 residues. The V end lost 3 bases, the J end lost 0 bases, and 16 bases lay between the germline ends. CDR1 and CDR2 (germline): LNHDA, SQIVND (reference sequence). CDR3 region: CASSIRTPGRSTDTQYF. CDR3 sequence (DNA): TGTGCCAGTAGTATCCGCACTCCGGGACGGAGCACAGATACGCAGTATTTT.

The chain recombines TRBV5-1 with TRBJ1-2; 7 nucleotides align to TRBD1. The CDR3 consists of 14 residues. Germline trimming cut 3 bases from V and 3 bases from J; bases unmatched to any gene: 5. The germline V gene has CDR1 SGHRS and CDR2 YFSETQ. DNA for the CDR3: TGCGCCAGCAGCTGGGGGGACAGAGACTATGGCTACACCTTC. Protein sequence: CASSWGDRDYGYTF. The full variable domain, in which reference TRBV5-1 and TRBJ1-2 provide the parts outside the CDR3, is KAGVTQTPRYLIKTRGQQVTLSCSPISGHRSVSWYQQTPGQGLQFLFEYFSETQRNKGNFPGRFSGRQFSNSRSEMNVSTLELGDSALYLCASSWGDRDYGYTFGSGTRLTVV.

This clone was detected only once. CDR3 DNA: TGTGCCAGTAGTATCCCCGGACAGGGCAACACCGGGGAGCTGTTTTTT. Protein sequence: CASSIPGQGNTGELFF. The V call is TRBV19, the J call TRBJ2-2; 8 nucleotides match TRBD1. Germline loops: CDR1 LNHDA, CDR2 SQIVND (reference sequence). V was clipped by 3 bases and J by 2 bases; unmatched bases: 5. The CDR3 is 16 amino acids.

This chain joins TRBV2 and TRBJ2-2; D perhaps matches TRBD1 (5 bases). The CDR3 is made up of 14 amino acids. Per the germline V gene, CDR1 is SNHLY and CDR2 is FYNNEI. Trimming took 6 bases from V and 4 from J, leaving 12 bases between them. The CDR3 reads CASSRQKGTGELFF. The CDR3 DNA follows: TGTGCCAGCAGCAGACAGAAGGGCACCGGGGAGCTGTTTTTT.

The V gene is TRBV11-2, the J gene TRBJ1-5; maybe TRBD1 (5 bases). The CDR3 has 15 residues. Trimming cost V 5 bases and J 4 bases, with 15 bases left between them. In germline, CDR1 is SGHAT, CDR2 FQNNGV. DNA of the CDR3: TGTGCCAGCAGCAGCGCGGGGCAGCGAAATCAGCCCCAGCATTTT. Its protein is CASSSAGQRNQPQHF.

The rearrangement joins TRBV10-3 to TRBJ2-5; 8 bases match TRBD2. V was clipped by 6 bases and J by 5 bases; unmatched bases: 14. This CDR3 comprises 16 residues. Per germline, CDR1 ENHRY and CDR2 SYGVKD. The CDR3 DNA follows: TGTGCCATCAGGGACGAGTCGGGGGGGAATCGGGAGACCCAGTACTTC. Translating gives CAIRDESGGNRETQYF.

J is TRBJ2-1 and V is TRBV5-1; D is possibly TRBD1 or TRBD2 (6 bases each). Germline values: CDR1 SGHRS, CDR2 YFSETQ. This CDR3 is built from 17 residues. The germline V and J ends were trimmed by 0 bases and 1 base, with 14 bases remaining between them. The CDR3 sequence is CASSLGGGSVSYNEQFF. CDR3 coding DNA: TGCGCCAGCAGCTTGGGAGGGGGGTCAGTTTCCTACAATGAGCAGTTCTTC. The whole variable domain, remainder taken from reference TRBV5-1 and TRBJ2-1, is KAGVTQTPRYLIKTRGQQVTLSCSPISGHRSVSWYQQTPGQGLQFLFEYFSETQRNKGNFPGRFSGRQFSNSRSEMNVSTLELGDSALYLCASSLGGGSVSYNEQFFGPGTRLTVL.

The chain combines TRBV4-1 with TRBJ2-5; tentative D call: TRBD1 (5 bases). Trimming cost V 2 bases and J 5 bases, with 12 bases left between them. Germline V gives CDR1 MGHRA, CDR2 YSYEKL. CDR3 size: 14 residues. CDR3 sequence reads: CASSQLGEKETQYF. In DNA, the CDR3 is TGCGCCAGCAGCCAACTAGGGGAAAAGGAGACCCAGTACTTC.

Points on this clone: Other DNA sequences in the sample encode the same CDR3. The chain couples TRBV5-6 to TRBJ2-7; D ambiguous. CDR1 and CDR2 from the germline V gene are SGHDT and YYEEEE. This CDR3 is built from 13 residues. Deletions cut 0 bases from V and 5 bases from J, with 9 bases between. CDR3 loop: CASSLGRVHEQYF. DNA of the CDR3: TGTGCCAGCAGCTTGGGACGTGTCCACGAGCAGTACTTC.

The V and J genes are TRBV7-9 and TRBJ2-1, with D tentatively TRBD1 or TRBD2 (5 bases each). The CDR3 consists of 12 residues. The ends were cut back, 5 bases at V and 13 bases at J, with 15 bases in the middle. Germline V gene lookup returns CDR1 SEHNR and CDR2 FQNEAQ (reference sequence). CDR3 nucleotide sequence: TGTGCCAGCAGCATGTGGGACCAGCCTCAGTTCTTC. It encodes CASSMWDQPQFF.

This sequence joins TRBV19 and TRBJ1-1, with D perhaps TRBD1 (5 bases). Trimming took off 5 bases at V and 4 bases at J, with 20 bases between the two ends. CDR1 and CDR2 from the germline V gene are LNHDA and SQIVND (reference sequence). The CDR3 is 16 amino acids. As DNA, the CDR3 is TGTGCCAGTAGTCGCGGGACTTTGACTCGGGGCACTGAAGCTTTCTTT. Amino acid sequence: CASSRGTLTRGTEAFF.

J is TRBJ1-2 and V is TRBV6-6; D may be TRBD1 (5 bases). The germline V gene encodes CDR1 MNHNY and CDR2 SVGAGI (reference sequence). The CDR3 has 14 residues. The ends were cut back, 5 bases at V and 1 base at J, with 11 bases in the middle. The CDR3 coding sequence is TGTGCCAGCAGTACCCCAGGGATTAACTATGGCTACACCTTC. Translation: CASSTPGINYGYTF.

As DNA, the CDR3 is TGTGCCAGCAGCTCTTACCACAGGGGGCAGGATGAGCAGTTCTTC. This gives the protein CASSSYHRGQDEQFF. The J gene is TRBJ2-1, the V gene TRBV9, with 9 bases aligning to TRBD1. This CDR3 has 15 residues. Trimming cost V 4 bases and J 8 bases; bases outside gene matches: 10. Germline values: CDR1 SGDLS, CDR2 YYNGEE.

In this sample, this clone turned up once. J is TRBJ1-2 and V is TRBV5-4; D gene unclear. V was trimmed by 2 bases and J by 0 bases, leaving 5 bases between them. CDR3 length: 13 amino acids. The germline gives CDR1 SGHNT, CDR2 YYREEE (reference sequence). The CDR3 DNA reads TGTGCCAGCAGCTTTGGCGCTAACTATGGCTACACCTTC. It is translated as CASSFGANYGYTF.

J is TRBJ1-1 and V is TRBV29-1; possible D gene TRBD1, 5 bases. Trimming left V 5 bases short and J 5 bases short, with 21 bases between. Germline loops: CDR1 SQVTM, CDR2 ANQGSEA. CDR3 length equals 15 residues. The CDR3 DNA sequence: TGCAGCGTTCTCTTTTCCCAGCAGGCAGGGACTGAAGCTTTCTTT. This gives the protein CSVLFSQQAGTEAFF.